The clone carrying this T cell receptor (beta chain) was observed a handful of times. What it recognizes is unknown. The data belong to a study of response to subunit inactivated influenza vaccine. Study outcomes and limitations: The authors proposed limited new T cell recruitment per seasonal influenza vaccination.

V was cut by 5 bases and J by 0 bases, with 11 bases left in between. This CDR3 comprises 15 residues. TCRdb ran MiXCR on the RT-PCR reads and lists one entry per CDR3 protein. The sample comprises about 180,000 distinct CDR3 sequences, about 9% of which are singletons, and around 9.9% rests with the top ten. This clonotype was obtained from a man aged 45-60 years who received an inactivated influenza vaccine. Sequences were derived from non-naive T cells sorted from PBMCs, sampled on the day of vaccination. The rearrangement links TRBV12-3 or TRBV12-4 to TRBJ1-3; TRBD1 is a possible D gene (6 bases). In DNA, the CDR3 is TGTGCCAGCAGTCCGGGACACGGCTCTGGAAACACCATATATTTT. Its protein is CASSPGHGSGNTIYF.